The 21 T cell receptor beta chains listed next were all sequenced from one sample in a study of shared clonotypes between healthy human individuals. Sequencing used immunoSEQ multiplex PCR; TCRdb keeps in-frame clones, though not all of them. This sample yields about a million clones, of which 65% to 80% are seen a single time; about 1.5% belongs to the top ten. Sample: memory CD4+ T cells sorted from blood. The sample's subset: CD45RA-negative fraction. The receptors originated from a man between 18 and 29 years old in good health.

V is TRBV28 and J is TRBJ1-2; the D is unclear. The CDR3 runs to 14 residues. Trimming shortened V by 5 bases and J by 7 bases, and 17 bases separated the two germline ends. Germline-derived CDR1 and CDR2 are MDHEN and SYDVKM. CDR3 coding DNA: TGTGCCAGCAGTCCCCACAACCCGATTGGTGGCTACACCTTC. Translation: CASSPHNPIGGYTF.

V gene TRBV2 combines with J gene TRBJ2-5; a weak D match, TRBD2 (6 bases). CDR3 length equals 14 residues. The germline V gene has CDR1 SNHLY and CDR2 FYNNEI. Trimming stripped 3 bases from V and 5 bases from J, with 13 bases between. CDR3: CASSDLSGRETQYF. DNA of the CDR3: TGTGCCAGCAGTGATCTTAGCGGCCGGGAGACCCAGTACTTC.

The chain combines TRBV30 with TRBJ2-3; perhaps TRBD2 as D (6 bases). The ends were cut back, 4 bases at V and 6 bases at J, with 17 bases in the middle. The CDR3 has 14 residues. In germline, CDR1 is GTSNPN, CDR2 SVGIG (reference sequence). CDR3 residues: CAWKKTGTRDTQYF. In DNA, the CDR3 is TGTGCCTGGAAAAAGACCGGGACTCGCGATACGCAGTATTTT.

CDR3 nucleotide sequence: TGTGCCAGCAGCCCACCCCAGCGGGGGGGCACAGATACGCAGTATTTT. Its translation: CASSPPQRGGTDTQYF. V usage is TRBV13 and J usage is TRBJ2-3; 9 bases line up with TRBD2. CDR3 length: 16 amino acids. The V segment lost 5 bases and the J segment 1 base; nucleotides outside the gene matches: 7. Germline V gives CDR1 PRHDT, CDR2 FYEKMQ (reference sequence).

This clone was seen only a few times. The chain uses TRBV2 and TRBJ2-3; 7 bases fit TRBD2. CDR1 is SNHLY, CDR2 FYNNEI, per germline. With 5 bases clipped from V and 3 bases from J, the junction kept 8 bases outside the gene matches. This CDR3 contains 15 residues. As DNA, the CDR3 is TGTGCCAGCAGTCCAGAGGGGCGGGGGACAGATACGCAGTATTTT. Encoded protein: CASSPEGRGTDTQYF.

This chain uses TRBV7-5 with TRBJ2-2; the table's TRBD2 call for D was not verified on the DNA. TRBV7-5 is a pseudogene segment. This CDR3 is 18 amino acids long. The DNA for the CDR3 is TGTGCCAGAAGCTACGAGGGGCGGGGGCATAACGGCACCGGGGAGCTGTTTTTT. Amino acid sequence: CARSYEGRGHNGTGELFF.

This clone was recorded at least ten times. Additional DNA sequences in this sample encode the identical CDR3. The chain is built from TRBV5-4 and TRBJ1-5, with D unresolved. Germline V gene data show CDR1 as SGHNT and CDR2 as YYREEE (reference sequence). The V end lost 0 bases, the J end lost 7 bases, and 5 bases lay between the germline ends. The CDR3 covers 12 residues. CDR3 nucleotide sequence: TGTGCCAGCAGCTTGGACGGGCAGCCCCAGCATTTT. It codes for CASSLDGQPQHF.

The chain is built from TRBV6-1 and TRBJ1-5; D is undetermined. The CDR3 extends over 15 amino acids. V was pared by 10 bases and J by 0 bases, with 16 bases between. From germline, CDR1 is MNHNS and CDR2 SASEGT. The CDR3 loop is CATHRTVNSNQPQHF. DNA of the CDR3: TGTGCCACACATCGGACGGTAAATAGCAATCAGCCCCAGCATTTT.

The chain recombines TRBV14 with TRBJ1-1; the D gene is possibly TRBD1 (5 bases). The CDR3 runs to 15 residues. The ends were cut back, 4 bases at V and 1 base at J, with 13 bases in the middle. CDR1 is SGHDN and CDR2 is FVKESK in the germline V gene. The CDR3: CASSPNVGGNTEAFF. The CDR3, as DNA: TGTGCCAGCAGCCCTAATGTGGGGGGGAACACTGAAGCTTTCTTT. The complete variable domain, with remaining parts taken from reference TRBV14 and TRBJ1-1, reads EAGVTQFPSHSVIEKGQTVTLRCDPISGHDNLYWYRRVMGKEIKFLLHFVKESKQDESGMPNNRFLAERTGGTYSTLKVQPAELEDSGVYFCASSPNVGGNTEAFFGQGTRLTVV.

The genes are TRBV5-1 and TRBJ1-4; D unclear. CDR1 and CDR2 (germline): SGHRS, YFSETQ. Trimming stripped 0 bases from V and 5 bases from J, with 8 bases between. This CDR3 has 14 residues. This CDR3 is CASSLGHGNEKLFF. CDR3 nucleotide sequence: TGCGCCAGCAGCTTGGGCCACGGGAATGAAAAACTGTTTTTT.

This clone has just a few counts. The chain links TRBV19 to TRBJ2-7; TRBD1 aligns across 7 bases. The V gene's germline CDR1 is LNHDA and CDR2 SQIVND (reference sequence). The V and J ends lost 2 bases and 5 bases, in that order; junction bases with no gene match: 6. The CDR3 length is 14 residues. The CDR3 reads CASSIRQGDNEQYF. Here the CDR3 DNA reads TGTGCCAGTAGTATAAGGCAGGGGGACAACGAGCAGTACTTC.

The sample holds a few counts of this clone. The chain is built from TRBV5-1 and TRBJ2-5; possibly TRBD2 for D (6 bases). The CDR3 spans 15 residues. Trimming removed 2 bases at V and 5 bases at J, with 16 bases between. The germline V gene encodes CDR1 SGHRS and CDR2 YFSETQ. CDR3 residues: CASSFGAGMGETQYF. CDR3 nucleotide sequence: TGCGCCAGCAGCTTTGGTGCGGGGATGGGGGAGACCCAGTACTTC.

This rearrangement joins TRBV6-5 to TRBJ1-2, with D unclear. The CDR3 totals 13 residues. V lost 2 bases and J lost 7, with 11 bases in between. Germline CDR1 MNHEY, CDR2 SVGAGI. CDR3 DNA: TGTGCCAGCAGTTACCGGGGTGAGGGTGGCTACACCTTC. Its translation is CASSYRGEGGYTF.

CDR3 sequence reads: CATRQEKNTEAFF. The CDR3 DNA follows: TGTGCCACCAGACAGGAGAAGAACACTGAAGCTTTCTTT. The chain couples TRBV2 to TRBJ1-1; perhaps TRBD1 as D (6 bases). The germline V and J ends were trimmed by 10 bases and 1 base, with 13 bases remaining between them. The CDR3 length is 13 residues. Germline V gene lookup returns CDR1 SNHLY and CDR2 FYNNEI. The variable domain in full, with the rest retrieved from reference TRBV2 and TRBJ1-1, is EPEVTQTPSHQVTQMGQEVILRCVPISNHLYFYWYRQILGQKVEFLVSFYNNEISEKSEIFDDQFSVERPDGSNFTLKIRSTKLEDSAMYFCATRQEKNTEAFFGQGTRLTVV.

With respect to this clone: Sequence at one end of the junction differs from germline and may be a read error. CDR3 in DNA: TGTGCCAGCAGTGAATACAGGTCAGGTCGCATGGTCTTT. Amino acids: CASSEYRSGRMVF. The V call is TRBV2, the J call TRBJ1-1, with a weak D call TRBD1 (5 bases). CDR3 length: 13 residues. The germline V gene encodes CDR1 SNHLY and CDR2 FYNNEI.

This rearrangement joins TRBV7-9 to TRBJ1-3; D not resolved. Germline V gene sequence: CDR1 SEHNR, CDR2 FQNEAQ (reference sequence). Between the trimmed V and J ends, which lost 5 bases and 1 base, there was a span of 6 bases. There are 13 residues in the CDR3. The CDR3: CASSQESGNTIYF. The CDR3 region has the DNA TGTGCCAGCAGCCAGGAGTCTGGAAACACCATATATTTT.

This sequence joins TRBV28 and TRBJ1-4; 9 bases align to TRBD1. Germline V CDR1 and CDR2: MDHEN, SYDVKM. The length of the CDR3 is 18 residues. The V and J ends lost 6 bases and 3 bases, in that order; junction bases with no gene match: 14. CDR3 bases: TGTGCCAGCAGAAAACCCCCCGGGACAGGGCAACCTAATGAAAAACTGTTTTTT. Its protein is CASRKPPGTGQPNEKLFF.

The CDR3 sequence: CASSAGTGMGTEAFF. CDR3 DNA: TGTGCCAGTAGCGCCGGGACAGGGATGGGCACTGAAGCTTTCTTT. This chain joins TRBV19 and TRBJ1-1; 9 bases align to TRBD1. Germline V CDR1 and CDR2: LNHDA, SQIVND (reference sequence). V gave up 6 bases and J gave up 4 bases; unmatched junction bases: 9. There are 15 residues in the CDR3.

In its sample, this clone was seen once. The V call is TRBV2, the J call TRBJ2-1; possibly TRBD2 for D (5 bases). Germline V gives CDR1 SNHLY, CDR2 FYNNEI. This CDR3 spans 14 amino acids. The V end was cut by 6 bases, the J end by 0 bases, with 9 bases between. Here the CDR3 reads CASSDYSSYNEQFF. The CDR3 DNA sequence: TGTGCCAGCAGCGACTATTCCTCCTACAATGAGCAGTTCTTC.

The chain links TRBV15 to TRBJ2-1, with 11 bases fitting TRBD2. Losses at the gene ends were 1 base for V and 5 bases for J; bases not matched to a gene: 7. The germline V gene encodes CDR1 LNHNV and CDR2 YYDKDF (reference sequence). The CDR3 spans 17 residues. The CDR3 loop is CATSRGSTSGRDNEQFF. In DNA form, the CDR3 reads TGTGCCACCAGCAGAGGAAGTACTAGCGGGAGAGACAATGAGCAGTTCTTC.

This chain links TRBV6-5 with TRBJ2-5; possibly TRBD2 for D (5 bases). This CDR3 contains 14 residues. V was clipped by 5 bases and J by 5 bases, with 15 bases between them. Germline CDR1 MNHEY, CDR2 SVGAGI. CDR3 sequence reads: CASSARTASETQYF. Here the CDR3 DNA reads TGTGCCAGCAGTGCACGGACTGCCTCGGAGACCCAGTACTTC.